The 30 T cell receptor beta chains given below trace back to one sample, sequenced in a study of metastatic and nonmetastatic thyroid tumors. No treatment had been given to any patient before thyroid surgery. TCRdb re-processed the PCR reads through MiXCR. Of about 30,000 clones in the sample, roughly 25% were seen once. Sequenced input: blood. Every receptor here comes from a female donor with papillary thyroid cancer or a benign thyroid nodule (not recorded which). Some clones in this sample may be carry-over from other donors' samples.

This clone is deemed medium-sized (0.01 to 0.1%). One end of the junction is discordant with germline, which a read error may explain. The gene calls are TRBV6-5 and TRBJ2-1; the D is unclear. This CDR3 spans 11 amino acids. CDR1 is MNHEY, CDR2 SVGAGI, per germline. CDR3 region: CASSYYNDQVF. DNA for the CDR3: TGTGCCAGCAGTTACTACAATGATCAAGTCTTC.

This clone showed up just a few times. The chain combines TRBV11-3 with TRBJ1-1; D is possibly TRBD1 (5 bases). V lost 7 bases and J 4 bases, leaving 16 bases between the germline ends. The CDR3 is made up of 14 amino acids. Germline values: CDR1 SGHNT, CDR2 YENEEA. Written as DNA, the CDR3 is TGTGCCAGCATCCCCGGTGGGGGGATCACTGAAGCTTTCTTT. This translates into CASIPGGGITEAFF.

As regards this clone: The junction shows a germline mismatch at one end, possibly a read error. V and J are TRBV5-1 and TRBJ2-7; 8 bases align to TRBD1. From germline, CDR1 is SGHRS and CDR2 YFSETQ. The CDR3 spans 16 residues. CDR3 sequence (DNA): TGCTCCAGCAGCTTGGCCGGGACAGGCGCCTCCTACGAGCATTACTTC. Protein product: CSSSLAGTGASYEHYF.

In its sample, this clone was seen many times. This rearrangement joins TRBV7-9 to TRBJ2-7; the D gene is possibly TRBD1 (5 bases). The CDR3 runs to 15 residues. CDR1 and CDR2 from the germline V gene are SEHNR and FQNEAQ (reference sequence). Deletions cut 1 base from V and 2 bases from J, with 12 bases between. The CDR3 is CASSLGTPVTYEQYF. The CDR3, as DNA: TGTGCCAGCAGCTTAGGGACACCGGTAACCTACGAGCAGTACTTC.

This clone has a count of ten or more. The V gene is TRBV6-1, the J gene TRBJ2-2; TRBD1 might be the D (6 bases). CDR1 MNHNS and CDR2 SASEGT come from the germline V gene. The CDR3 is 16 amino acids. V gave up 5 bases and J gave up 0 bases, with 13 bases separating them. This chain's CDR3 is CASSRTWGPNTGELFF. CDR3 nucleotide sequence: TGTGCCAGCAGTCGAACTTGGGGGCCGAACACCGGGGAGCTGTTTTTT.

This clone was counted ten times or more. The rearrangement joins TRBV7-2 to TRBJ2-7; 10 bases align to TRBD1. Trimming removed 4 bases from V and 4 bases from J; junction bases left unmatched: 4. This CDR3 region has 14 residues. Germline V gene sequence: CDR1 SGHTA, CDR2 FQGNSA. DNA for the CDR3: TGTGCCAGCAGCTCTGGGACAGGGGTGTACGAGCAGTACTTC. Amino acid sequence: CASSSGTGVYEQYF.

Comment on this clone: An end of the junction does not agree with germline; a read error may underlie this. The V gene is TRBV20-1, the J gene TRBJ1-3, with 7 bases fitting TRBD1. Germline V CDR1 and CDR2: DFQATT, SNEGSKA (reference sequence). This CDR3 comprises 16 residues. The CDR3, as DNA: TGCAGTGCTATATCACGGGACAGTTGGATTAGCGGCACCTTATATTTT. This encodes CSAISRDSWISGTLYF.

This clone showed up many times. The V and J genes are TRBV10-1 and TRBJ2-3, with 8 positions matching TRBD2. Germline V gives CDR1 WNHNN, CDR2 SYGVQD (reference sequence). CDR3 size: 17 residues. J was trimmed by 2 bases and V by 4 bases; bases with no gene match: 11. This CDR3 reads CASSGPSELADTDTQYF. The CDR3 DNA reads TGCGCCAGCAGTGGACCCTCTGAACTAGCGGACACAGATACGCAGTATTTT.

Written as DNA, the CDR3 is TGTGCCAGCAGCCAAGATCGGCCCCCCCATGAGCAGTTCTTC. Residues: CASSQDRPPHEQFF. J is TRBJ2-1 and V is TRBV14; D uncertain. Trimming pared 0 bases from V and 8 bases from J, leaving 11 bases between. This CDR3 is built from 14 residues. Germline loops: CDR1 SGHDN, CDR2 FVKESK.

This clone was counted at least ten times. The gene calls are TRBV20-1 and TRBJ2-5; TRBD1 is a possible D gene (6 bases). This CDR3 comprises 14 residues. V lost 3 bases and J 5 bases, leaving 16 bases between the germline ends. Germline V CDR1 and CDR2: DFQATT, SNEGSKA (reference sequence). CDR3 sequence: CSARIRGRSETQYF. The CDR3 DNA sequence: TGCAGTGCTAGGATAAGGGGGAGATCCGAGACCCAGTACTTC.

There are many counts of this clone. The CDR3, as DNA: TGCAGTGCCCCCCGGGACTTAACTGAAGATACGCAGTATTTT. Its translation is CSAPRDLTEDTQYF. The gene calls are TRBV20-1 and TRBJ2-3; D is perhaps TRBD2 (6 bases). Germline V lookup: CDR1 DFQATT, CDR2 SNEGSKA (reference sequence). V was cut by 6 bases and J by 5 bases, with 18 bases left in between. This CDR3 contains 14 residues.

This clone occurred many times. This rearrangement joins TRBV9 to TRBJ2-7; tentatively, D is TRBD1 (5 bases). The germline V and J ends were trimmed by 0 bases and 3 bases, with 10 bases remaining between them. Looked up from germline, CDR1 is SGDLS and CDR2 is YYNGEE. The CDR3 length is 14 residues. The CDR3 DNA reads TGTGCCAGCAGCGTAGCAGGGTTCAACTACGAGCAGTACTTC. Its protein is CASSVAGFNYEQYF.

This clone is medium-sized in the sample. The V gene is TRBV6-1, the J gene TRBJ2-7; 8 bases are a match to TRBD1. After removal of 6 bases from V and 3 bases from J, the junction contained 13 bases not matched to a gene. The CDR3 has 16 amino acids. Germline V lookup: CDR1 MNHNS, CDR2 SASEGT. The CDR3 nucleotides are TGTGCCAGCAGCGCCATTGGGGACAGGAGATTCTACGAGCAGTACTTC. It encodes CASSAIGDRRFYEQYF.

The table lists this clone with a few counts. With a much larger clone just one base away, this may be a read error. Other DNA sequences in this specimen translate into the identical CDR3. The chain has TRBV29-1 and TRBJ2-3; D is unclear. The CDR3 spans 12 residues. Trimming left V 5 bases short and J 8 bases short, with 14 bases between. The V gene's germline CDR1 is SQVTM and CDR2 ANQGSEA. The CDR3 region has the DNA TGCAGCGTTCGCGAGATCGCTGGTACGCAGTATTTT. Amino acid sequence: CSVREIAGTQYF.

The gene calls are TRBV20-1 and TRBJ1-1; no reliable D call. The germline gives CDR1 DFQATT, CDR2 SNEGSKA (reference sequence). The CDR3 is 12 amino acids. Trimming took off 5 bases at V and 4 bases at J, with 11 bases between the two ends. The CDR3 DNA follows: TGCAGTGCTCGTCGGGTAACCACTGAAGCTTTCTTT. Protein product: CSARRVTTEAFF.

V usage is TRBV27 and J usage is TRBJ1-1, with D possibly matching TRBD1 (6 bases). This CDR3 has 19 amino acids. The germline CDR1 and CDR2 sequences are MNHEY and SMNVEV (reference sequence). V was pared by 0 bases and J by 3 bases, with 23 bases between. In DNA, the CDR3 is TGTGCCAGCAGTTTATCTAAGATACTCAGGGGCCCGAGATACACTGAAGCTTTCTTT. This sequence encodes CASSLSKILRGPRYTEAFF.

Concerning this clone: A much larger clone differs by one base, so this may be a read error. The rearrangement joins TRBV29-1 to TRBJ2-3; D gene ambiguous. Germline V gene data show CDR1 as SQVTM and CDR2 as ANQGSEA. The CDR3 is made up of 13 amino acids. The CDR3 reads CIVAPDSTDTQYF. CDR3 nucleotides: TGCATCGTTGCGCCGGATAGCACAGATACGCAGTATTTT.

This clone was seen more than once but under ten times. In DNA form, the CDR3 reads TGTGCCAGCAGTGCAGAGACCCATAAGACCGAGCAGTACTTC. This gives the protein CASSAETHKTEQYF. The rearrangement links TRBV6-1 to TRBJ2-7; D is unclear. CDR3 length: 14 amino acids. Germline V gene data show CDR1 as MNHNS and CDR2 as SASEGT. Trimming shortened V by 4 bases and J by 6 bases, and 16 bases separated the two germline ends.

This clone showed up many times. The chain carries TRBV30 and TRBJ1-2; a weak D match, TRBD1 (6 bases). Per germline, CDR1 GTSNPN and CDR2 SVGIG (reference sequence). The CDR3 covers 14 residues. Trimming removed 2 bases from V and 3 bases from J, with 13 bases in between. The CDR3 DNA follows: TGTGCCTGGAGTTTGGACAGAGGACACTATGGCTACACCTTC. Amino acid sequence: CAWSLDRGHYGYTF.

This clone was observed a few times. This chain uses TRBV27 with TRBJ2-2; a weak D match, TRBD1 (5 bases). The germline V gene encodes CDR1 MNHEY and CDR2 SMNVEV (reference sequence). V lost 3 bases to trimming and J lost 6 bases, with 17 bases between them. This CDR3 is 16 amino acids long. In DNA form, the CDR3 reads TGTGCCAGCAGTTTCCGGAACCAGGGTTCGGCCGGGGAGCTGTTTTTT. Translating gives CASSFRNQGSAGELFF.

By share, this clone ranks as medium-sized. The genes are TRBV6-1 and TRBJ1-1; D gene ambiguous. Germline V gives CDR1 MNHNS, CDR2 SASEGT. The CDR3 runs to 14 residues. V lost 7 bases, J lost 1 base, and 13 bases lay in between. The CDR3, as DNA: TGTGCCAGCACCATTGGACGGGCGAACACTGAAGCTTTCTTT. Its protein is CASTIGRANTEAFF.

This clone was observed a few times. This chain uses TRBV12-3 or TRBV12-4 with TRBJ1-1; possibly TRBD1 for D (5 bases). This CDR3 region has 14 residues. The CDR3 region is CFSQNRDRNTEAFF. Here the CDR3 DNA reads TGTTTCAGCCAGAATAGAGACAGGAACACTGAAGCTTTCTTT.

This clone was picked up many times. The J gene is TRBJ2-3, the V gene TRBV10-3; D is undetermined. The CDR3 length is 13 residues. The V and J ends lost 5 bases and 4 bases respectively, with 10 bases between them. CDR1 is ENHRY, CDR2 SYGVKD, per germline. The CDR3 DNA reads TGTGCCATCAGTACGGTTTCGGCAGATACGCAGTATTTT. This sequence encodes CAISTVSADTQYF.

At least ten counts were recorded for this clone. The V gene is TRBV3-1, the J gene TRBJ1-1; D uncertain. Germline lookup yields CDR1 LGHDT and CDR2 YNNKEL (reference sequence). The CDR3 is made up of 14 amino acids. V lost 5 bases and J 3 bases, leaving 13 bases between the germline ends. The CDR3: CASSSKSGYTEAFF. CDR3 bases: TGTGCCAGCAGCTCCAAGTCAGGATACACTGAAGCTTTCTTT.

The chain is built from TRBV20-1 and TRBJ2-3; D ambiguous. The length of the CDR3 is 14 residues. Trimming left V 8 bases short and J 2 bases short, with 17 bases between. CDR1 DFQATT and CDR2 SNEGSKA come from the germline V gene (reference sequence). CDR3 bases: TGCAGTTACTCTAATGTCGGGCTCACAGATACGCAGTATTTT. It codes for CSYSNVGLTDTQYF.

V gene TRBV11-2 combines with J gene TRBJ2-7; 9 bases are a match to TRBD1. CDR1 SGHAT and CDR2 FQNNGV come from the germline V gene. This CDR3 spans 15 amino acids. V gave up 4 bases and J gave up 3 bases; unmatched junction bases: 7. The chain's CDR3 is CASSSEGQGRYEQYF. The CDR3 DNA sequence: TGTGCCAGCAGCTCCGAGGGACAGGGTCGCTACGAGCAGTACTTC.

This clone showed up many times. This rearrangement joins TRBV19 to TRBJ1-1; no clear D gene. The CDR3 sequence is 13 residues long. The ends were cut back, 3 bases at V and 6 bases at J, with 11 bases in the middle. Germline-derived CDR1 and CDR2 are LNHDA and SQIVND (reference sequence). CDR3 protein: CASSMERIPEAFF. The CDR3 DNA sequence: TGTGCCAGTAGTATGGAACGGATTCCTGAAGCTTTCTTT.

This clone showed up many times. The J gene is TRBJ1-5, the V gene TRBV7-2; no definite D call. Trimming left V 4 bases short and J 6 bases short, with 13 bases between. Per germline, CDR1 SGHTA and CDR2 FQGNSA. The CDR3 length is 14 residues. CDR3 nucleotide sequence: TGTGCCAGCAGCTCCTCGATTGCGGTTCAGCCCCAGCATTTT. Encoded protein: CASSSSIAVQPQHF.

V usage is TRBV2 and J usage is TRBJ2-2; tentatively, D is TRBD2 (6 bases). The V end lost 7 bases, the J end lost 0 bases, and 9 bases lay between the germline ends. This CDR3 is 14 amino acids long. The germline V gene encodes CDR1 SNHLY and CDR2 FYNNEI. The CDR3, as DNA: TGTGCCAGCACCCCGGGAGCGAACACCGGGGAGCTGTTTTTT. This encodes CASTPGANTGELFF. Complete variable domain (other parts from reference TRBV2 and TRBJ2-2): EPEVTQTPSHQVTQMGQEVILRCVPISNHLYFYWYRQILGQKVEFLVSFYNNEISEKSEIFDDQFSVERPDGSNFTLKIRSTKLEDSAMYFCASTPGANTGELFFGEGSRLTVL.

The sample holds many counts of this clone. The genes are TRBV28 and TRBJ2-1; 7 bases match TRBD1. Germline V gene lookup returns CDR1 MDHEN and CDR2 SYDVKM. V lost 6 bases and J lost 6; bases outside the gene matches: 17. The CDR3 is 17 residues long. CDR3 nucleotide sequence: TGTGCCAGCAGCAATACAGGGGTCGGGCCCGACGGCAATGAGCAGTTCTTC. It encodes CASSNTGVGPDGNEQFF.